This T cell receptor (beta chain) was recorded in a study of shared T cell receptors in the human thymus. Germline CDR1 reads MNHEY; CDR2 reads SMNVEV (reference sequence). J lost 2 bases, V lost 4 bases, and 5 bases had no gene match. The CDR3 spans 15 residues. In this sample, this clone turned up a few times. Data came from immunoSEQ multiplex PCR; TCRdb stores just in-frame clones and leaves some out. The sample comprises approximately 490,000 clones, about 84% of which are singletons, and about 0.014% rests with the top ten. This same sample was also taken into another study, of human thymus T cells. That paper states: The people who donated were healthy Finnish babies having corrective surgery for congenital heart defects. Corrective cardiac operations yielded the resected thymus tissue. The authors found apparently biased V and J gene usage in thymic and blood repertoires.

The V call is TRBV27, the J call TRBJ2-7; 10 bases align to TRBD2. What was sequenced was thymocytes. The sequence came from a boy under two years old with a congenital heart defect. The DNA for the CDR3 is TGTGCCAGCAGTTCTGGACTAGCGGTAGCCTACGAGCAGTACTTC. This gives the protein CASSSGLAVAYEQYF.